This TCR beta chain is drawn from a study of cytomegalovirus exposure and HLA in healthy donors. As for this clone: Antigen specificity is unknown.

Trimming removed 2 bases from V and 0 bases from J, with 10 bases in between. Per the germline V gene, CDR1 is SGHTA and CDR2 is FQGTGA. This CDR3 region has 15 residues. Researchers ran the PCR with 60 Vbeta and 13 Jbeta primers. The protocol was immunoSEQ multiplex PCR, while the TCRdb copy is restricted to in-frame clones and leaves out a portion. Of approximately 160,000 clones listed, roughly 72% were seen once; the top ten hold around 1%. General study findings and limits: Donors were assumed by presence/absence analyses to have roughly uniform sequencing depth.

The source of this sequence is a woman aged 40 to 50 in good health and CMV-seronegative. This sequence joins TRBV7-3 and TRBJ1-1, with D tentatively TRBD1 (6 bases). Sequenced sample: PBMCs. CDR3: CASSLVGTLNTEAFF. The CDR3 region has the DNA TGTGCCAGCAGCTTAGTAGGGACATTGAACACTGAAGCTTTCTTT. The entire variable domain, with the rest obtained from reference TRBV7-3 and TRBJ1-1, is as follows: GAGVSQTPSNKVTEKGKYVELRCDPISGHTALYWYRQSLGQGPEFLIYFQGTGAADDSGLPNDRFFAVRPEGSVSTLKIQRTERGDSAVYLCASSLVGTLNTEAFFGQGTRLTVV.